This T cell receptor beta chain was recorded in a study of vaccination effects on CD4 cells after COVID-19. This clone has just a few counts. Its antigen is unidentified. Profiling relied on immunoSEQ multiplex PCR, and the TCRdb table lists in-frame clones only, not all of them. The repertoire consists of approximately 47,000 clones, with approximately 70% occurring once and the leading ten covering over 6.5%. Investigators separated out CD4+ T cells once about 10 days of culture had passed. Two doses of BNT162b2 or mRNA-1273 vaccine were administered to participants. Having tested negative for nucleocapsid antibodies, the vaccine recipients showed no prior SARS-CoV-2 infection. This receptor was identified in a human donor who received a COVID-19 vaccine. Material: CD4+ T cells from PBMCs cultured without peptide, obtained after COVID-19 vaccination.

The CDR3 protein is CASSLQDTEAFF. In DNA form, the CDR3 reads TGTGCCAGCAGCTTGCAGGACACTGAAGCTTTCTTT. This chain joins TRBV5-4 and TRBJ1-1, with unresolved D. CDR1 SGHNT and CDR2 YYREEE come from the germline V gene (reference sequence). The CDR3 has 12 residues. V was clipped by 1 base and J by 3 bases, with 4 bases between them.